What follows is one T cell receptor (beta chain) and its context. Its antigen is not identified. The germline V and J ends were trimmed by 3 bases and 1 base, with 10 bases remaining between them. The length of the CDR3 is 14 residues. Germline lookup yields CDR1 SEHNR and CDR2 FQNEAQ (reference sequence). Of the isolated RNA, all was reverse transcribed, and so the sequenced material was expressed TCRB transcripts. Repertoires were generated with immunoSEQ multiplex PCR, while TCRdb's copy carries only in-frame clones and drops some. The sample holds under 150,000 clones, approximately 15% seen once. The source of the sample is a study of beta chain features in type 1 diabetes. Study-wide points: Significant though moderate, a shortening of TCRB CDR3s appeared in all four CD4+ subsets of Type 1 diabetes patients.

Source material: central memory CD4+ T cells from blood. The chain carries TRBV7-9 and TRBJ2-7; D is ambiguous. The TCR originated in a man younger than 30 with type 1 diabetes. The CDR3 is CASSFTTQSYEQYF. The DNA of the CDR3 is TGTGCCAGCAGCTTTACGACGCAGTCCTACGAGCAGTACTTC.